The rows below give T cell receptor beta chains drawn from one sample of a study of blood T cells in healthy people across ages. TCRdb re-called the 5' RACE reads through MiXCR, storing one row per CDR3 protein. The data show roughly 1,500,000 distinct CDR3 sequences, with approximately 40% seen just once and approximately 7.9% held by the top ten. The sequenced material came from blood. Every receptor here comes from a woman younger than 35 in good health. CDR3s include the opening cysteine and the closing phenylalanine or tryptophan. The D gene is left open where the match is weak. Clone sizes are given selectively: once, few, many, or a class where the clone is expanded.

j_gene: TRBJ2-5
d_gene: TRBD2
v_gene: TRBV29-1
abundance: NA
CDR3nt: TGCAGCGTTAAGGCGGAGCGGATTACCCATACGGGGGGAGAGACCCAGTACTTC
CDR3aa: CSVKAERITHTGGETQYF

j_gene: TRBJ2-3
d_gene: NA
v_gene: TRBV30
abundance: few
CDR3nt: TGTGCCTGGAGTGTCGGAACAGGGTCCACAGATACGCAGTATTTT
CDR3aa: CAWSVGTGSTDTQYF

j_gene: TRBJ2-7
d_gene: NA
v_gene: TRBV28
abundance: NA
CDR3nt: TGTGCCAGCAGTTTGGGGGACTCATACCTTAGCTCCTACGAGCAGTACTTC
CDR3aa: CASSLGDSYLSSYEQYF

j_gene: TRBJ1-2
d_gene: TRBD1
v_gene: TRBV4-2
abundance: NA
CDR3nt: TGTGCCAGCAGCCAAGATTCGTCTCGACAGGGGGCGGCAGGCCCATATGGCTACACCTTC
CDR3aa: CASSQDSSRQGAAGPYGYTF

j_gene: TRBJ2-1
d_gene: NA
v_gene: TRBV11-1
abundance: few
CDR3nt: TGTGCCAGCAGCACCCGGGGTCAAGCTGAGCAGTTCTTC
CDR3aa: CASSTRGQAEQFF

j_gene: TRBJ2-5
d_gene: NA
v_gene: TRBV28
abundance: NA
CDR3nt: TGTGCCAGCATGGCTAGCCCGCGTCCGGGGACCCAGTACTTC
CDR3aa: CASMASPRPGTQYF

j_gene: TRBJ2-1
d_gene: NA
v_gene: TRBV12-3/TRBV12-4
abundance: few
CDR3nt: TGTGCCAGCACTCCCCCTAGCCAGGGGAGGAACAATGAGCAGTTCTTC
CDR3aa: CASTPPSQGRNNEQFF

j_gene: TRBJ1-5
d_gene: NA
v_gene: TRBV12-3/TRBV12-4
abundance: NA
CDR3nt: TGTGCCAGCAGTGTTGGGGATCAGCCCCAGCATTTT
CDR3aa: CASSVGDQPQHF

j_gene: TRBJ1-6
d_gene: NA
v_gene: TRBV10-3
abundance: many
CDR3nt: TGTGCCATCAGCCCAGACGGCTCGCGGAATTCACCCCTCCACTTT
CDR3aa: CAISPDGSRNSPLHF

j_gene: TRBJ2-7
d_gene: NA
v_gene: TRBV10-3
abundance: NA
CDR3nt: TGTGCCATCAGTGAGTCGCCGGGGGTGGGCGAGCAGTACTTC
CDR3aa: CAISESPGVGEQYF

j_gene: TRBJ1-2
d_gene: NA
v_gene: TRBV28
abundance: few
CDR3nt: TGTGCCAGCAGTTTATCCTCCGGGACCCTCCCGGGCACCTTC
CDR3aa: CASSLSSGTLPGTF

j_gene: TRBJ2-3
d_gene: NA
v_gene: TRBV4-1
abundance: few
CDR3nt: TGCGCCAGCAGCCAAAGGTGGGGGGACATAGGCACAGATACGCAGTATTTT
CDR3aa: CASSQRWGDIGTDTQYF

j_gene: TRBJ2-3
d_gene: NA
v_gene: TRBV28
abundance: NA
CDR3nt: TGTGCCAGCAGTTCAATACATTCCGGGGAAACTAGCACAGATACGCAGTATTTT
CDR3aa: CASSSIHSGETSTDTQYF

j_gene: TRBJ2-7
d_gene: NA
v_gene: TRBV6-5
abundance: NA
CDR3nt: TGTGCCAGCAGTTACTCAGGCGGGAAGACCTACGAGCAGTACTTC
CDR3aa: CASSYSGGKTYEQYF